This TCR beta chain stems from a study of CD8 T cells in ankylosing spondylitis. In TCRdb, the 5' RACE reads were re-called with MiXCR into one record per CDR3 protein. This repertoire shows roughly 150,000 distinct CDR3 sequences, more than 5.5% found once; its top ten account for 9.5% to 15%. This CDR3 spans 16 amino acids. This TCR was sampled from a female donor with ankylosing spondylitis or in good health (not recorded which). The sequenced sample was blood, either unsorted or a sorted T cell fraction (not recorded which). The chain joins TRBV12-2 to TRBJ1-6; TRBD1, the D gene given by the table, was not confirmed from the DNA. TRBV12-2 is an annotated pseudogene. The CDR3 spells CASRFPALQQGAPLHF. Here the CDR3 DNA reads TGTGCAAGTCGCTTTCCGGCCCTCCAACAGGGGGCCCCCCTCCACTTT.